This T cell receptor beta chain is drawn from a study of cytomegalovirus exposure and HLA in healthy donors. Findings of the study overall: The only immune exposure information that was available was CMV serostatus. What TCR beta sequences reportedly achieved was accurate prediction of HLA-A and HLA-B alleles in most subjects. V- and J-gene trimming of TCR beta was linked (in a later analysis) to a missense DCLRE1C variant.

Regarding this clone: Antigen specificity is unknown.

The CDR3 spans 12 residues. With 4 bases clipped from V and 5 bases from J, the junction kept 1 base outside the gene matches. Germline assignment: CDR1 SGHNT and CDR2 YYREEE (reference sequence). 13 Jbeta primers and 60 Vbeta primers were used for the PCR. Profiled with immunoSEQ multiplex PCR; TCRdb holds only in-frame clones, not every one. The sample has roughly 64,000 clones. This TCR came from a woman aged 18-29 years in good health and CMV-seronegative. Material: PBMCs. The V and J genes are TRBV5-4 and TRBJ1-2; TRBD1 matches 8 bases. CDR3 DNA sequence: TGTGCCAGCAGCGGACAGGGTTATGGCTACACCTTC. This translates into CASSGQGYGYTF.